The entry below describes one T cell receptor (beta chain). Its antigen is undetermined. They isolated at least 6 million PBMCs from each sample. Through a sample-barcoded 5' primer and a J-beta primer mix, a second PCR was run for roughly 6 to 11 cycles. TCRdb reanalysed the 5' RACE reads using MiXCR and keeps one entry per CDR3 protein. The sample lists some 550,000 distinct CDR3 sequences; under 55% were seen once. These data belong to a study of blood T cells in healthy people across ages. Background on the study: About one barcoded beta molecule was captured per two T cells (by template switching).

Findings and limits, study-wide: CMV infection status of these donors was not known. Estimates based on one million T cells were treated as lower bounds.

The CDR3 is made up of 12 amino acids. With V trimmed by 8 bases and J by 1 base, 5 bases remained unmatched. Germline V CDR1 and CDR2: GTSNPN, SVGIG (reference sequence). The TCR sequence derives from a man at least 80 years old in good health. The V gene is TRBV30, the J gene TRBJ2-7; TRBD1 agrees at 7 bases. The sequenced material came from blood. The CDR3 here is CAGGQFSYEQYF. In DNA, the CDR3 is TGTGCCGGGGGACAGTTTTCCTACGAGCAGTACTTC.